These 9 T cell receptor beta chains came from one sample sequenced in a study of blood T cell repertoires in COVID-19. Clones were sequenced by immunoSEQ multiplex PCR, and TCRdb holds only the in-frame ones, with some missing. The sample includes 250,000 to 300,000 clones, roughly 90% of them seen just once. Sequencing was done on a sample of PBMCs or T cells enriched from blood (not recorded which). Receptor source: a woman aged 55-70 years who had recovered from COVID-19.

The CDR3 region is CAITTRGLGTSGQETQYF. DNA for the CDR3: TGTGCCATCACTACTCGGGGACTTGGGACTAGCGGGCAAGAGACCCAGTACTTC. V gene TRBV19 combines with J gene TRBJ2-5; 12 nucleotides agree with TRBD2. The trim removed 10 bases at V and 2 bases at J, leaving 17 bases unmatched. CDR3 length equals 18 residues. Germline CDR1 is LNHDA and CDR2 is SQIVND (reference sequence).

The gene calls are TRBV3-1 (or the pseudogene TRBV3-2) and TRBJ2-3; D is uncertain. This CDR3 is 15 amino acids long. Germline CDR1 is LGHDT and CDR2 is YNNKEL (reference sequence). Trimming shortened V by 1 base and J by 0 bases, and 8 bases separated the two germline ends. CDR3: CASSQATLSTDTQYF. CDR3 nucleotides: TGTGCCAGCAGCCAAGCGACTCTTAGCACAGATACGCAGTATTTT.

The CDR3 loop reads CASSRDPGTLNYGYTF. Here the CDR3 DNA reads TGTGCCAGCAGCCGTGACCCCGGGACTCTTAACTATGGCTACACCTTC. The rearrangement links TRBV28 to TRBJ1-2; possibly TRBD1 for D (5 bases). CDR1 and CDR2 (germline): MDHEN, SYDVKM. V dropped 6 bases and J dropped 1 base, with 18 bases sitting between them. The CDR3 runs to 16 residues.

The chain employs TRBV6-5 and TRBJ1-1; the D is unclear. Trimming removed 4 bases from V and 3 bases from J, with 3 bases in between. This CDR3 has 11 residues. Germline values: CDR1 MNHEY, CDR2 SVGAGI. The CDR3 spells CASSSYTEAFF. CDR3 bases: TGTGCCAGCAGTTCGTACACTGAAGCTTTCTTT.

The chain carries TRBV5-1 and TRBJ2-3, with a weak D call TRBD1 (5 bases). This CDR3 has 15 amino acids. Trimming cost V 1 base and J 1 base, with 10 bases left between them. CDR1 and CDR2 (germline): SGHRS, YFSETQ. In DNA form, the CDR3 reads TGCGCCAGCAGCTTGCGAGGACAACGCACAGATACGCAGTATTTT. It is translated as CASSLRGQRTDTQYF.

The gene calls are TRBV7-9 and TRBJ2-1; 8 bases are shared with TRBD1. The CDR3 is made up of 16 amino acids. J lost 2 bases, V lost 6 bases, and 9 bases had no gene match. Germline V lookup: CDR1 SEHNR, CDR2 FQNEAQ (reference sequence). This CDR3 reads CASSPPRGPAYNEQFF. The CDR3 DNA sequence: TGTGCCAGCAGTCCTCCCAGGGGGCCCGCCTACAATGAGCAGTTCTTC. The variable domain in full, completed from reference TRBV7-9 and TRBJ2-1, reads DTGVSQNPRHKITKRGQNVTFRCDPISEHNRLYWYRQTLGQGPEFLTYFQNEAQLEKSRLLSDRFSAERPKGSFSTLEIQRTEQGDSAMYLCASSPPRGPAYNEQFFGPGTRLTVL.

The J gene is TRBJ1-4, the V gene TRBV5-1; D is possibly TRBD1 (6 bases). The germline V gene encodes CDR1 SGHRS and CDR2 YFSETQ. This CDR3 is 17 amino acids long. V shed 4 bases and J shed 4 bases, with 20 bases lying between them. The CDR3 loop reads CASSLGQTVNINEKLFF. In DNA form, the CDR3 reads TGCGCCAGCAGCCTCGGACAGACCGTGAACATTAATGAAAAACTGTTTTTT.

This clone was counted once. This chain connects TRBV11-2 to TRBJ2-3; tentative D call: TRBD2 (6 bases). The CDR3 is 16 amino acids. Germline V gene lookup returns CDR1 SGHAT and CDR2 FQNNGV. V lost 0 bases and J 0 bases, leaving 10 bases between the germline ends. This chain's CDR3 is CASSLDRGASTDTQYF. CDR3 coding DNA: TGTGCCAGCAGCTTAGATCGCGGGGCCAGCACAGATACGCAGTATTTT. Drawing the rest from reference TRBV11-2 and TRBJ2-3, the complete variable domain is EAGVAQSPRYKIIEKRQSVAFWCNPISGHATLYWYQQILGQGPKLLIQFQNNGVVDDSQLPKDRFSAERLKGVDSTLKIQPAKLEDSAVYLCASSLDRGASTDTQYFGPGTRLTVL.

The chain recombines TRBV5-1 with TRBJ1-6; TRBD1 matches 11 bases. Germline CDR1 SGHRS, CDR2 YFSETQ. V was clipped by 3 bases and J by 1 base; unmatched bases: 6. The CDR3 runs to 18 residues. In DNA, the CDR3 is TGCGCCAGCAGCTCCTGGACAGGGGGCGATTCCTATAATTCACCCCTCCACTTT. It translates to CASSSWTGGDSYNSPLHF. Filled out from reference TRBV5-1 and TRBJ1-6, the complete variable domain reads KAGVTQTPRYLIKTRGQQVTLSCSPISGHRSVSWYQQTPGQGLQFLFEYFSETQRNKGNFPGRFSGRQFSNSRSEMNVSTLELGDSALYLCASSSWTGGDSYNSPLHFGNGTRLTVT.